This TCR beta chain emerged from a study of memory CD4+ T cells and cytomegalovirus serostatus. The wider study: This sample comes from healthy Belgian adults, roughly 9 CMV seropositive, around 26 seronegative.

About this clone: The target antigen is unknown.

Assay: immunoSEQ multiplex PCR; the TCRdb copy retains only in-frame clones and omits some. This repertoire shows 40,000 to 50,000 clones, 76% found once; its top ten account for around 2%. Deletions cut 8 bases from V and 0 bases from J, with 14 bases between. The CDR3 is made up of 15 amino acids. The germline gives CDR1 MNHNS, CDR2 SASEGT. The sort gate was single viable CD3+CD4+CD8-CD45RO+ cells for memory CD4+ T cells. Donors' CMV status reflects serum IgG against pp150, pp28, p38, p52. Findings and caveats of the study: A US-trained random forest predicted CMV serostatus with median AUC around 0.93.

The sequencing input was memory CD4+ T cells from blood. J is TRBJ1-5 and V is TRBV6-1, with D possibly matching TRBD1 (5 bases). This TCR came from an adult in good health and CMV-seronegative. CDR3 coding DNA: TGTGCCAGCGCTTATGAGGGGCTTAGCAATCAGCCCCAGCATTTT. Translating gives CASAYEGLSNQPQHF.